This T cell receptor beta chain was obtained from a study of identical twins (dated by TCRdb to 2015 to 2016). A note on the overall study: To test whether fetal clonotypes persist, the study used deep sequencing on TCR alpha and beta repertoires from monozygotic twins, unrelated adults of various ages, and cord blood. Replicate twin experiments were performed at different times using different library preparation protocols to rule out contamination. Results and caveats for the whole study, not just this receptor: A weaker excess of twin sharing was found in beta out-of-frame sequences because the signal-to-noise ratio was lowered by fewer shared sequences. Out-of-frame TCR alpha sharing in monozygotic twins was systematically underestimated by recombination models, whereas sharing between unrelated individuals was in agreement with the recombination models. Abundant cord blood beta clonotypes carried fewer insertions; young adult naive repertoires showed a weaker similar trend, while memory repertoires showed none. Compared with coincidental sharing between unrelated individuals, out-of-frame TCR alpha sequences shared between twins showed an excess of sequences with low generation probability. Conclusions relied on cross-sectional statistical analysis, since the same donors could not be followed over many years. Zero-insertion analyses could be partly confounded by invariant T cells such as MAIT and iNKT, although diverse VJ usage argued against such confounding for most clonotypes.

Every donor in the study was a healthy Caucasian. The twin cohort comprised three pairs of female monozygotic twins, all aged roughly 18 to 29 years. CD4+ and CD8+ T cell populations were isolated with positive isolation kits from Invitrogen. The library was produced with 5' RACE. These reads were obtained on an Illumina HiSeq 2000. A universal primer binding site was introduced by template switching, and a unique molecular identifier was present in the final cDNA, enabling accurate counting of TCR cDNA molecules. Specific primers in the conserved constant-segment region were used to synthesize first-strand cDNA for TCR alpha and beta chains. Each cDNA library was double barcoded, with a SMART-Mk sample barcode plus Illumina barcodes, to control for contamination. TruSeq adapter sequences, together with Illumina sample barcodes, were added in two successive PCR steps. Sequencing of the TCR alpha and beta cDNA libraries was done on the Illumina HiSeq platform using custom primers. The study's own analysis went as follows. Unique molecular identifiers were extracted from raw reads with MiGEC, and CDR3 positions were determined with MiXCR. Recombination models were inferred per individual with the repgenHMM and IGoR tools using an EM algorithm. Shared clonotype analysis was performed with the tcR package in R, normalizing sharing by the product of cloneset sizes. Out-of-frame nonproductive sequences were analyzed to study raw recombination free of thymic and clonal selection effects. The public sequencing data were trimmed at Q25 with fastp and processed into clonotypes with MiXCR by TCRdb, which kept only in-frame beta chains. Merged by CDR3 protein, the rows form single entries marked with the most common genes and DNA. The V and J calls, along with clone size, are taken from TCRdb and not from the paper's own processing. The sample table records roughly 490,000 distinct CDR3 sequences; around 15% of these occur just once. Of the sample, about 0.97% falls within the top ten clones.

Comments on this clonotype: Its target antigen remains unknown. Base qualities are not recorded, but no much larger clone differs from it by a single base.

The germline V gene encodes CDR1 SGHAT and CDR2 FQNNGV. There are 18 amino acids in the CDR3, from cysteine to phenylalanine inclusive. Only the CDR3 portion is preserved as DNA: 54 bases, with reading frame beginning at the first base. The junction shows trimming of 3 bases on V and 0 bases on J, and the gene matches do not reach 3 bases of it. These data were likewise used in another study, on yellow fever vaccine responses in identical twins. Per that second paper: The T cell response to vaccination in identical twins was reported by the authors to appear partly convergent and partly personalized. In the study, vaccine-responding T cell clones were precisely tracked in identical twins.

The sample comprised CD4+ T cells sorted from blood. Recombination connected TRBV11-2 to TRBJ2-2, and TRBD2 aligns with 14 junction nucleotides. The TCR sequence derives from a woman under 30 in good health. The nucleotide sequence is TGTGCCAGCAGCTTCGGACTAGCGGGAGGCGCGAACACCGGGGAGCTGTTTTTT. It specifies CASSFGLAGGANTGELFF.